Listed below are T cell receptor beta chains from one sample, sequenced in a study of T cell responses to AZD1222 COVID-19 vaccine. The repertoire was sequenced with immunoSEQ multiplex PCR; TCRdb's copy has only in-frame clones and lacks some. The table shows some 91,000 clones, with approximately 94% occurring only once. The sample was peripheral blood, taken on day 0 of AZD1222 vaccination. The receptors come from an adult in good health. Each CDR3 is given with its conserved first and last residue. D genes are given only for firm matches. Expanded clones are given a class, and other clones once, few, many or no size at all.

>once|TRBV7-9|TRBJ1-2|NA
CASSLGQGDYGYTF
TGTGCCAGCAGCTTAGGGCAGGGCGACTATGGCTACACCTTC
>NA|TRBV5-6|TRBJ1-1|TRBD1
CASRYKGTGSSEAFF
TGTGCCAGCAGGTACAAGGGGACAGGGAGCTCTGAAGCTTTCTTT
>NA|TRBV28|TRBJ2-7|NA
CASSLGGTTSYEQYF
TGTGCCAGCAGTTTGGGAGGCACCACCTCCTACGAGCAGTACTTC
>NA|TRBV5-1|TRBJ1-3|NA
CASSLEPQGQGNTIYF
TGCGCCAGCAGCTTGGAACCACAGGGTCAGGGAAACACCATATATTTT
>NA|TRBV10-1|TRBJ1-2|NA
CASSVSANYGYTF
TGCGCCAGCAGTGTATCAGCTAACTATGGCTACACCTTC
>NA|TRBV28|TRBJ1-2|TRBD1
CASTLPGTGPISYTF
TGTGCCAGCACCTTACCCGGGACAGGGCCTATTAGCTACACCTTC
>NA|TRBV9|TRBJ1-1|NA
CASSVEVGLNTEAFF
TGTGCCAGCAGCGTAGAGGTGGGTTTGAACACTGAAGCTTTCTTT
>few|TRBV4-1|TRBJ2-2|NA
CASSRRTGQSGGNTGELFF
TGCGCCAGCAGCCGCAGAACCGGACAGTCCGGCGGTAACACCGGGGAGCTGTTTTTT
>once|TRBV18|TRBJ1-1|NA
CASSPQMMAAMNTEAFF
TGTGCCAGCTCACCACAGATGATGGCAGCGATGAACACTGAAGCTTTCTTT
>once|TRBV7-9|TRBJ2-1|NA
CASHRDGGINEQFF
TGTGCCAGCCACCGGGACGGAGGGATCAATGAGCAGTTCTTC